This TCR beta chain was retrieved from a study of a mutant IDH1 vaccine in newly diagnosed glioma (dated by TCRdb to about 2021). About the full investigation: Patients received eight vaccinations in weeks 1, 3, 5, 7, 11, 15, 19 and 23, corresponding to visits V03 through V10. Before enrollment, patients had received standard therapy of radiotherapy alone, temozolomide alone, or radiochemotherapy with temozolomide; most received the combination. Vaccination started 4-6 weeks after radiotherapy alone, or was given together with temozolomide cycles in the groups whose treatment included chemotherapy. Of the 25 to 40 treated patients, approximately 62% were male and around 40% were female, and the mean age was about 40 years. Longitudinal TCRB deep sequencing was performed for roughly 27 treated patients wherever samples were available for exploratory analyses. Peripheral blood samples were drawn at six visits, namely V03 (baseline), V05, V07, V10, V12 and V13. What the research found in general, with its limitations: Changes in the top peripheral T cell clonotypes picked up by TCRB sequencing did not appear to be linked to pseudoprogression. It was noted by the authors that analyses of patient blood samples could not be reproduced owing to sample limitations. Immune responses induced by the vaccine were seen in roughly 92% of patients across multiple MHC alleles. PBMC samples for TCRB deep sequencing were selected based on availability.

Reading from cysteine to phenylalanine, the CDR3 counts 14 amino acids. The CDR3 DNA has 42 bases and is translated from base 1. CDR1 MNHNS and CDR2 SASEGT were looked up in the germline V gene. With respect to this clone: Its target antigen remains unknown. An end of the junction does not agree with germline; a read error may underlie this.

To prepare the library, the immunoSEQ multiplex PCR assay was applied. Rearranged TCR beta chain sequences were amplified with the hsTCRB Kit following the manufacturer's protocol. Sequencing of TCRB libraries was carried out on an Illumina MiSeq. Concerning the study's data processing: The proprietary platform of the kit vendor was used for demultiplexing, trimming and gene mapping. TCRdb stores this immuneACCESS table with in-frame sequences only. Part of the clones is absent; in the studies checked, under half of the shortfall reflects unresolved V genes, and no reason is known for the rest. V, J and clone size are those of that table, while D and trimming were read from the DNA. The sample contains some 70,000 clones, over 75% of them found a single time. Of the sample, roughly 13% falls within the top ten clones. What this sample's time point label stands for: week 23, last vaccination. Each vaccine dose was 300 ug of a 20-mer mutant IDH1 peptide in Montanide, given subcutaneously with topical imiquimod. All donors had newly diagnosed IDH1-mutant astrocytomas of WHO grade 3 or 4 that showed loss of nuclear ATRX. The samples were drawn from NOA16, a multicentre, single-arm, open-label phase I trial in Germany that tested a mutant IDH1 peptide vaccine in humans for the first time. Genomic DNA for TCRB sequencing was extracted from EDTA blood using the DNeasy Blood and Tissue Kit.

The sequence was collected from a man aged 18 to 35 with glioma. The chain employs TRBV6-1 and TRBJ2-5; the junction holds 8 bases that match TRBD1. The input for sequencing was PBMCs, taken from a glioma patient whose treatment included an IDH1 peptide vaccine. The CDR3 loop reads CASSVGTGQGTQYF. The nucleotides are TGTGCCAGCAGTGTCGGGACAGGTCAAGGGACCCAGTACTTC.